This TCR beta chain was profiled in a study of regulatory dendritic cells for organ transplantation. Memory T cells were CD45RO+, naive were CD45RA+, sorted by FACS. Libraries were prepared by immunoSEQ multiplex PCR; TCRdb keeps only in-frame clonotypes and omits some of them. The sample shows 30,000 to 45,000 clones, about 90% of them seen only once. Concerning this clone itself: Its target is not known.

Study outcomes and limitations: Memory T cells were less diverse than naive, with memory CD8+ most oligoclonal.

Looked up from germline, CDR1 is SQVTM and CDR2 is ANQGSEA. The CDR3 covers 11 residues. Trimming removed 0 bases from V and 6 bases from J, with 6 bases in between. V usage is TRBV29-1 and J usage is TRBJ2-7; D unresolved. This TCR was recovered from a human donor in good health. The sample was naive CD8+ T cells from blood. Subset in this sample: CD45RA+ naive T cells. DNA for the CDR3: TGCAGCGTTGAAGAATGGGGCGAGCAGTACTTC. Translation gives CSVEEWGEQYF.